Sequencing of this T cell receptor (beta chain) was carried out in a study of cytomegalovirus exposure and HLA in healthy donors. On the study more broadly: Early released data comprised 80 million to 90 million unique TCRs from HLA-typed donors.

PCR primers comprised 60 Vbeta and 13 Jbeta primers. Method: immunoSEQ multiplex PCR; TCRdb's copy keeps in-frame clones and lacks some. The repertoire holds approximately 190,000 clones, with roughly 76% as singletons. Trimming removed 0 bases at V and 8 bases at J, with 11 bases between. In germline, CDR1 is SQVTM, CDR2 ANQGSEA. CDR3 size: 13 residues. This clone was seen a single time. What it binds is not known. Overall study findings and caveats: From TCR beta sequences, most subjects' HLA-A and HLA-B alleles were reportedly predicted accurately. The CMV antigen specificity of a few CMV-associated chains was confirmed through in vitro analysis.

The chain has TRBV29-1 and TRBJ1-5; D remains unclear. The sequence was obtained from a middle-aged man in good health and CMV-seropositive. The sample consisted of PBMCs. In nucleotides, the CDR3 is TGCAGCGTTGAAGAATTATCCGGGGAGCCCCAGCATTTT. The encoded protein is CSVEELSGEPQHF.